This entry lists 25 T cell receptor beta chains sequenced from one sample in a study of neoadjuvant anti-PD-1 for oral cavity cancer. Measured with immunoSEQ multiplex PCR; TCRdb has only the in-frame clones, and not every one. The sample carries tens of thousands of clones, roughly 85% recorded once. Time point: after neoadjuvant nivolumab, at surgical resection. This specimen was PBMCs, taken after nivolumab (anti-PD-1) treatment. The receptors come from a person between 40 and 85 years old with oral cavity squamous cell carcinoma.

This clone was counted a few times. This sequence joins TRBV20-1 and TRBJ1-1; maybe TRBD1 (6 bases). V lost 5 bases and J lost 7, with 11 bases in between. There are 11 residues in the CDR3. Germline loops: CDR1 DFQATT, CDR2 SNEGSKA (reference sequence). The CDR3 is CSARGQLEAFF. In nucleotides, the CDR3 is TGCAGTGCTCGCGGACAGCTTGAAGCTTTCTTT.

This clone appeared a single time. In DNA form, the CDR3 reads TGCGCCAGCAGCTTAAGGCAGAGCACAGATACGCAGTATTTT. This encodes CASSLRQSTDTQYF. The rearrangement uses TRBV5-1 and TRBJ2-3; D uncertain. The CDR3 is 14 amino acids. The V gene lost 2 bases and the J gene lost 0 bases, with 7 bases spanning the gap. The V gene's germline CDR1 is SGHRS and CDR2 YFSETQ.

V and J are TRBV7-8 and TRBJ1-5; 9 bases match TRBD1. CDR1 is SGHVS and CDR2 is FQNEAQ in the germline V gene. This CDR3 region has 15 residues. The J segment lost 3 bases and the V segment lost 5 bases, leaving 5 bases of the junction unmatched. The CDR3: CASSLGQGTNQPQHF. The CDR3 region has the DNA TGTGCCAGCAGCCTCGGACAGGGGACCAATCAGCCCCAGCATTTT.

The chain links TRBV30 to TRBJ1-2; D unclear. Germline V gene data show CDR1 as GTSNPN and CDR2 as SVGIG (reference sequence). This CDR3 comprises 11 residues. V was trimmed by 1 base and J by 5 bases, leaving 5 bases between them. The CDR3 is CAWSGLYGYTF. In nucleotides, the CDR3 is TGTGCCTGGAGTGGACTTTATGGCTACACCTTC. The variable domain in full, completed from reference TRBV30 and TRBJ1-2, reads SQTIHQWPATLVQPVGSPLSLECTVEGTSNPNLYWYRQAAGRGLQLLFYSVGIGQISSEVPQNLSASRPQDRQFILSSKKLLLSDSGFYLCAWSGLYGYTFGSGTRLTVV.

The V call is TRBV2, the J call TRBJ2-2; D is perhaps TRBD1 (5 bases). The germline CDR1 and CDR2 sequences are SNHLY and FYNNEI. CDR3 size: 15 residues. V dropped 4 bases and J dropped 5 bases, with 14 bases sitting between them. This CDR3 reads CASSGQGFGTGELFF. The CDR3, as DNA: TGTGCCAGCAGTGGGCAGGGTTTCGGAACCGGGGAGCTGTTTTTT.

This chain uses TRBV7-9 with TRBJ2-7, with D tentatively TRBD2 (5 bases). Germline values: CDR1 SEHNR, CDR2 FQNEAQ (reference sequence). This CDR3 is 12 amino acids long. The ends were cut back, 5 bases at V and 4 bases at J, with 9 bases in the middle. The CDR3 nucleotides are TGTGCCAGCAGCCCCGGGGATTACGAGCAGTACTTC. Translation gives CASSPGDYEQYF.

V usage is TRBV11-1 and J usage is TRBJ2-5; 7 bases fit TRBD1. The CDR3 runs 15 residues. CDR1 and CDR2 from the germline V gene are SGHAT and FQDESV (reference sequence). Trimming took 5 bases from V and 5 from J; bases not matched to a gene: 11. CDR3 in DNA: TGTGCCAGCAGCCTTTCGACACAGGGGAAGGAGACCCAGTACTTC. Residues: CASSLSTQGKETQYF.

V gene TRBV4-1 combines with J gene TRBJ1-5; maybe TRBD1 (5 bases). The germline V gene encodes CDR1 MGHRA and CDR2 YSYEKL. Trimming took off 4 bases at V and 1 base at J, with 11 bases between the two ends. The CDR3 consists of 15 residues. The CDR3 sequence: CASSPQGVSNQPQHF. CDR3 sequence (DNA): TGCGCCAGCAGCCCCCAGGGAGTGAGCAATCAGCCCCAGCATTTT.

V gene TRBV4-1 combines with J gene TRBJ2-1; 7 bases are a match to TRBD2. CDR3 length: 15 amino acids. The V gene's germline CDR1 is MGHRA and CDR2 YSYEKL. The trim removed 6 bases at V and 4 bases at J, leaving 9 bases unmatched. The CDR3 nucleotides are TGCGCCAGCAGTGCTAGCGGTGAAGTTTACAATGAGCAGTTCTTC. Amino acids: CASSASGEVYNEQFF.

The chain is built from TRBV10-3 and TRBJ2-2; D is uncertain. The CDR3 has 13 amino acids. Germline V gives CDR1 ENHRY, CDR2 SYGVKD. V was shortened by 5 bases and J by 3 bases, with 7 bases between the two germline ends. This CDR3 reads CAISPSDTGELFF. The CDR3 DNA follows: TGTGCCATCAGTCCGTCGGACACCGGGGAGCTGTTTTTT.

The gene calls are TRBV29-1 and TRBJ2-5; 8 bases are a match to TRBD1. CDR1 SQVTM and CDR2 ANQGSEA come from the germline V gene. With 6 bases clipped from V and 5 bases from J, the junction kept 8 bases outside the gene matches. This CDR3 contains 13 residues. The DNA for the CDR3 is TGCAGCGTCGGAGGACAGGGCGTCGAGACCCAGTACTTC. As protein: CSVGGQGVETQYF.

This clone was observed once. V and J are TRBV7-3 and TRBJ2-7; D is tentatively TRBD1 or TRBD2 (7 bases each). The germline V and J ends were trimmed by 5 bases and 2 bases, with 13 bases remaining between them. The CDR3 is made up of 14 amino acids. Germline CDR1 reads SGHTA; CDR2 reads FQGTGA. The CDR3 nucleotides are TGTGCCAGCAGCCAGGGAGGGGGCCCCTACGAGCAGTACTTC. It encodes CASSQGGGPYEQYF.

The chain combines TRBV18 with TRBJ2-2; 14 bases align to TRBD2. The V segment lost 6 bases and the J segment 4 bases; nucleotides outside the gene matches: 7. This CDR3 spans 17 amino acids. The germline V gene encodes CDR1 KGHSH and CDR2 LQKENI. CDR3 sequence: CASSPGLAGVRTGELFF. DNA for the CDR3: TGTGCCAGCTCTCCGGGACTAGCGGGAGTTCGCACCGGGGAGCTGTTTTTT.

CDR3: CASTLEGPGELFF. The CDR3 bases are TGTGCCAGTACCTTAGAGGGGCCCGGGGAGCTGTTTTTT. The chain couples TRBV19 to TRBJ2-2; perhaps D is TRBD1 or TRBD2 (5 bases each). V was pared by 7 bases and J by 6 bases, with 12 bases between. This CDR3 spans 13 amino acids. Germline V CDR1 and CDR2: LNHDA, SQIVND (reference sequence).

The chain combines TRBV10-3 with TRBJ2-5; 9 bases agree with TRBD1. The CDR3 covers 14 residues. Germline assignment: CDR1 ENHRY and CDR2 SYGVKD. Trimming removed 5 bases from V and 3 bases from J; junction bases left unmatched: 4. CDR3 coding DNA: TGTGCCATCAGTCTGGGACAGGGTAAAGAGACCCAGTACTTC. Protein sequence: CAISLGQGKETQYF.

The sample holds one count of this clone. This sequence joins TRBV30 and TRBJ2-7; TRBD2 is a possible D gene (5 bases). The germline gives CDR1 GTSNPN, CDR2 SVGIG (reference sequence). The CDR3 runs to 11 residues. Trimming removed 1 base at V and 6 bases at J, with 7 bases between. The CDR3 DNA sequence: TGTGCCTGGAGTGGAGGGAGCGAGCAGTACTTC. Residues: CAWSGGSEQYF.

The chain links TRBV7-9 to TRBJ2-5; D unclear. The germline V gene encodes CDR1 SEHNR and CDR2 FQNEAQ (reference sequence). The CDR3 is made up of 14 amino acids. V lost 4 bases, J lost 0 bases, and 9 bases lay in between. This CDR3 is CASSSNHHQETQYF. DNA for the CDR3: TGTGCCAGCAGCTCAAATCACCACCAAGAGACCCAGTACTTC.

The rearrangement uses TRBV5-8 and TRBJ2-5, with 7 bases lining up with TRBD2. Germline CDR1 and CDR2: SGHTS and YDEGEE. The CDR3 sequence is 18 residues long. The V and J ends lost 4 bases and 0 bases, in that order; junction bases with no gene match: 15. CDR3 DNA sequence: TGTGCCAGCAGCCGAGCGGCGGGAGCGGGCGGGTACCAAGAGACCCAGTACTTC. This sequence encodes CASSRAAGAGGYQETQYF.

This clone came up once. V gene TRBV18 combines with J gene TRBJ2-6, with D unclear. Germline-derived CDR1 and CDR2 are KGHSH and LQKENI. The CDR3 sequence is 20 residues long. V gave up 0 bases and J gave up 0 bases, with 18 bases separating them. CDR3: CASSPPSLGRAGSGANVLTF. CDR3 DNA sequence: TGTGCCAGCTCACCACCGTCGCTAGGCAGAGCCGGCTCTGGGGCCAACGTCCTGACTTTC.

The chain couples TRBV19 to TRBJ1-2; D remains unclear. The V gene lost 5 bases and the J gene lost 4 bases, with 14 bases spanning the gap. CDR1 and CDR2 (germline): LNHDA, SQIVND (reference sequence). The CDR3 is 14 residues long. CDR3 in DNA: TGTGCCAGTAGTGCCTCGGGCCCGAGCTATGGCTACACCTTC. This gives the protein CASSASGPSYGYTF.

Only a few counts were recorded for this clone. The chain links TRBV6-6 to TRBJ2-5; 7 bases match TRBD2. Germline V lookup: CDR1 MNHNY, CDR2 SVGAGI (reference sequence). The CDR3 consists of 16 residues. Losses at the gene ends were 2 bases for V and 1 base for J; bases not matched to a gene: 7. This chain's CDR3 is CASSYGSGGSQETQYF. The DNA of the CDR3 is TGTGCCAGCAGTTACGGCTCGGGAGGAAGCCAAGAGACCCAGTACTTC.

J is TRBJ2-4 and V is TRBV21-1; TRBD2, as called in the table, went unchecked against the DNA. TRBV21-1 is labeled a pseudogene. The CDR3 is made up of 13 amino acids. The CDR3 region is CASSKDSKNIQYF. The CDR3 DNA reads TGTGCCAGCAGCAAAGACTCCAAAAACATTCAGTACTTC.

The V gene is TRBV27, the J gene TRBJ2-1; perhaps TRBD2 as D (5 bases). Per the germline V gene, CDR1 is MNHEY and CDR2 is SMNVEV (reference sequence). V was trimmed by 3 bases and J by 8 bases, leaving 8 bases between them. CDR3 size: 12 residues. The CDR3 nucleotides read TGTGCCAGCAGTTTGGTCGGGGATGAGCAGTTCTTC. Protein: CASSLVGDEQFF.

The chain is built from TRBV19 and TRBJ1-3; weak D call: TRBD1 (6 bases). V lost 5 bases and J lost 3, with 14 bases in between. The germline gives CDR1 LNHDA, CDR2 SQIVND (reference sequence). This CDR3 comprises 15 residues. In DNA form, the CDR3 reads TGTGCCAGTAGTTCCGCAGGGGAAGGTGGAAACACCATATATTTT. This encodes CASSSAGEGGNTIYF.

This chain connects TRBV10-3 to TRBJ2-1; D may be TRBD2 (6 bases). The CDR3 length is 13 residues. Germline V gene lookup returns CDR1 ENHRY and CDR2 SYGVKD. Trimming took 0 bases from V and 6 from J, leaving 6 bases between them. The CDR3 DNA follows: TGTGCCATCAGTGAGTCGGGAGGCAATGAGCAGTTCTTC. Protein sequence: CAISESGGNEQFF.